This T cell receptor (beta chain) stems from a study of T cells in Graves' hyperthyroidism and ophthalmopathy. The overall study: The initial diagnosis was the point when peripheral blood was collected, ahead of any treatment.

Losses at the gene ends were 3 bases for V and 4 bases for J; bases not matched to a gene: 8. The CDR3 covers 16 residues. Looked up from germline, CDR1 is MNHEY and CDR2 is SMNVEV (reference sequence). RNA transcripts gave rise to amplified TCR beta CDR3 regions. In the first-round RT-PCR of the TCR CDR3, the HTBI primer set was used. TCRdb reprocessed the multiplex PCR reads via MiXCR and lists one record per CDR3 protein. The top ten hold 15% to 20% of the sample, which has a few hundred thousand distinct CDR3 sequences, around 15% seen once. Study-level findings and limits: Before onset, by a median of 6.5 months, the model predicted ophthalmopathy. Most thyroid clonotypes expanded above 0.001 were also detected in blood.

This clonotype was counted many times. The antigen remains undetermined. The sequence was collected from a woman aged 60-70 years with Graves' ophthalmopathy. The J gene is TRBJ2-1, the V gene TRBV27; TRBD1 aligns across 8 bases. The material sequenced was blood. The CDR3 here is CASSFRGQETYNEQFF. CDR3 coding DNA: TGTGCCAGCAGTTTCCGGGGACAGGAAACATACAATGAGCAGTTCTTC.